The sequence of this T cell receptor beta chain was determined in a study of cytomegalovirus exposure and HLA in healthy donors. Whole-study results and caveats: Cytomegalovirus status was reportedly diagnosed by the classifier with high specificity and sensitivity. A further, later analysis showed that HLA-associated TCR beta chains (compared with equally common others) were more clonally expanded.

With regard to this clone: As yet, its antigen is unknown.

The junction had 7 bases not matched to a gene; V was cut back by 3 bases and J by 2 bases. Germline lookup yields CDR1 MNHNS and CDR2 SASEGT. This CDR3 has 15 residues. The study ran its PCR with 60 Vbeta and 13 Jbeta primers. Sequenced by immunoSEQ multiplex PCR; TCRdb stores in-frame clones only, minus some. The top ten hold 4.4% of the sample, which has around 80,000 clones, 62% seen once. Input material: PBMCs. The origin of this receptor is a male donor in good health and CMV-seropositive. The chain uses TRBV6-1 and TRBJ2-7, with 7 bases aligning to TRBD2. Written as DNA, the CDR3 is TGTGCCAGCAGTGAGCGTCTAGCGGTGGCCTACGAGCAGTACTTC. This translates into CASSERLAVAYEQYF.